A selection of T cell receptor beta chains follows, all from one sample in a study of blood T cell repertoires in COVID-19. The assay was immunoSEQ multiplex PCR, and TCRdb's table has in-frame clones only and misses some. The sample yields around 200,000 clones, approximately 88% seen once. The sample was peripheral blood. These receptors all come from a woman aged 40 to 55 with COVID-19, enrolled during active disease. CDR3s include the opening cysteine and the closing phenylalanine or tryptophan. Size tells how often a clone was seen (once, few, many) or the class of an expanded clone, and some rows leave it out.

CDR3aa: CSVQGASEKLFF
v_gene: TRBV29-1
abundance: -

CDR3aa: CSVADTSAGELFF
v_gene: TRBV29-1
abundance: few

CDR3aa: CASMTNRGGTGELFF
v_gene: TRBV6-5
abundance: -

CDR3aa: CASSSQTAGEGYTF
v_gene: TRBV7-9
abundance: -

CDR3aa: CASSPRVNYGYTF
v_gene: TRBV12-3/TRBV12-4
abundance: -

CDR3aa: CASSHRESNQPQHF
v_gene: TRBV2
abundance: -

CDR3aa: CASSLAGLQADTQYF
v_gene: TRBV5-1
abundance: -

CDR3aa: CASSYRGGAEGELFF
v_gene: TRBV6-6
abundance: -

CDR3aa: CASSIGTFSGNTIYF
v_gene: TRBV19
abundance: -

CDR3aa: CASSSATGTGSPLHF
v_gene: TRBV6-6
abundance: -

CDR3aa: CASSFRDRGDGNQPQHF
v_gene: TRBV28
abundance: -

CDR3aa: CASSWGGAGELFF
v_gene: TRBV6-6
abundance: few

CDR3aa: CASSITLGGGYGYTF
v_gene: TRBV19
abundance: -

CDR3aa: CASSPSSGNYGYTF
v_gene: TRBV18
abundance: -

CDR3aa: CASSQAGTGGDTQYF
v_gene: TRBV11-1
abundance: once

CDR3aa: CASSFFSETGELFF
v_gene: TRBV5-1
abundance: -

CDR3aa: CATDPRGNTEAFF
v_gene: TRBV19
abundance: -

CDR3aa: CASSVQGAIGTDTQYF
v_gene: TRBV7-9
abundance: -

CDR3aa: CASRPGESEAFF
v_gene: TRBV12-3/TRBV12-4
abundance: -

CDR3aa: CASSVNSRGRPSNQPQHF
v_gene: TRBV6-1
abundance: -

CDR3aa: CASNHQGTETQYF
v_gene: TRBV28
abundance: -

CDR3aa: CASTRGNEQYF
v_gene: TRBV10-1
abundance: -

CDR3aa: CATSDWKQGTGELFF
v_gene: TRBV24-1
abundance: -

CDR3aa: CASSRGQGLSYEQYF
v_gene: TRBV16
abundance: -

CDR3aa: CASSTEGGTSHASYEQYF
v_gene: TRBV9
abundance: -

CDR3aa: CASSIYSGQGNSPLHF
v_gene: TRBV19
abundance: -

CDR3aa: CAIKDKNYEQYF
v_gene: TRBV10-3
abundance: -

CDR3aa: CASSFLGRGTEAFF
v_gene: TRBV27
abundance: few

CDR3aa: CASSLGLAGVYEQYF
v_gene: TRBV11-2
abundance: -

CDR3aa: CASSLRPSAGGKETQYF
v_gene: TRBV11-3
abundance: -

CDR3aa: CASSFGLVGGAKNIQYF
v_gene: TRBV7-9
abundance: -

CDR3aa: CATSREPQATSGNTIYF
v_gene: TRBV15
abundance: few

CDR3aa: CASSFYGGAIYF
v_gene: TRBV11-2
abundance: -

CDR3aa: CASSHERTEAFF
v_gene: TRBV4-2
abundance: -

CDR3aa: CASSRIYGETQYF
v_gene: TRBV5-6
abundance: -

CDR3aa: CASRDRGSNYGYTF
v_gene: TRBV2
abundance: few

CDR3aa: CASSFLGLGNTEAFF
v_gene: TRBV27
abundance: -

CDR3aa: CSVAGTSREQYF
v_gene: TRBV29-1
abundance: -

CDR3aa: CASSLARSGANVLTF
v_gene: TRBV5-1
abundance: -

CDR3aa: CASSEAHRGYEQYF
v_gene: TRBV6-1
abundance: -

CDR3aa: CSVAGHGQPQHF
v_gene: TRBV29-1
abundance: -

CDR3aa: CASSISGDTYEQYF
v_gene: TRBV28
abundance: -

CDR3aa: CASSGGPGNQPQHF
v_gene: TRBV9
abundance: -

CDR3aa: CASSPTQGELYEQYF
v_gene: TRBV4-1
abundance: -

CDR3aa: CASSDSAGGSDTQYF
v_gene: TRBV6-4
abundance: -

CDR3aa: CSVDLTGGTEAFF
v_gene: TRBV29-1
abundance: -